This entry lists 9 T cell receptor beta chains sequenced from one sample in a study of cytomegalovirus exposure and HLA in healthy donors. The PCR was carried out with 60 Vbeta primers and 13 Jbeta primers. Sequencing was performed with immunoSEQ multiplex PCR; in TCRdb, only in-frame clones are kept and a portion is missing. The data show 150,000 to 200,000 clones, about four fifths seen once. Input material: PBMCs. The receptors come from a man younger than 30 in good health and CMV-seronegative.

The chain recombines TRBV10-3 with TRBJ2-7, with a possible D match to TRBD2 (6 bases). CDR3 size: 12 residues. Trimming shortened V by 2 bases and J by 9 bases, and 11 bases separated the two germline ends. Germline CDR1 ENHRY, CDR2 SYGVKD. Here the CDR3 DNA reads TGTGCCATCAGTGAGGGAGGGGAACGGCAGTACTTC. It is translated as CAISEGGERQYF.

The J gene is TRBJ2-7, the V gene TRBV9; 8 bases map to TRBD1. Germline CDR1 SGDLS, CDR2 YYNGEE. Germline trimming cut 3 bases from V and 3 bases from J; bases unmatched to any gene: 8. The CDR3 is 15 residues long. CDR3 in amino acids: CASSAFGTGHYEQYF. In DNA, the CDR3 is TGTGCCAGCAGCGCCTTCGGGACAGGACACTACGAGCAGTACTTC.

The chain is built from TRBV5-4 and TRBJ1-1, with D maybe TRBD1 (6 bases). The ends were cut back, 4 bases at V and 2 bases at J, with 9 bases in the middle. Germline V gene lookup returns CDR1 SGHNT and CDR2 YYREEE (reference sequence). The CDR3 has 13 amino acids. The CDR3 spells CASSTRGNTEAFF. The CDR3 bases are TGTGCCAGCAGCACCAGGGGTAACACTGAAGCTTTCTTT.

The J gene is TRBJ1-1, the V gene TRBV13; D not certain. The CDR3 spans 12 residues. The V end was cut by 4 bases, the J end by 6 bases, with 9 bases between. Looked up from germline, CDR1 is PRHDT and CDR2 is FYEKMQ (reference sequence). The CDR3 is CASSSQEAEAFF. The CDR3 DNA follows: TGTGCCAGCAGCTCCCAGGAGGCTGAAGCTTTCTTT.

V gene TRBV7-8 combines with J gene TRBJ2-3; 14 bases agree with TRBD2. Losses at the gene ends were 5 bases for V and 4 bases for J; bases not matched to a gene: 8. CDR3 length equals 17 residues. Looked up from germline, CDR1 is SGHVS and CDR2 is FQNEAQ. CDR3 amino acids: CASSRQRGLAGADTQYF. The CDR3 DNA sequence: TGTGCCAGCAGCCGACAGAGGGGACTAGCGGGAGCAGATACGCAGTATTTT.

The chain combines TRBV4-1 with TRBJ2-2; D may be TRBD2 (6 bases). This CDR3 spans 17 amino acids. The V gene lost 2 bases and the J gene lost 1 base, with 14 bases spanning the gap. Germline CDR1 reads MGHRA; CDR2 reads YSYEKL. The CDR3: CASSQPRDSQNTGELFF. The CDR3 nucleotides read TGCGCCAGCAGCCAACCGAGGGACTCCCAGAACACCGGGGAGCTGTTTTTT.

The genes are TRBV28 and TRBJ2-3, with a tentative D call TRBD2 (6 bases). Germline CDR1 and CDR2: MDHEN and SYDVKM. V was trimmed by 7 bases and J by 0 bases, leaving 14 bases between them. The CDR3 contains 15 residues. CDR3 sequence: CASTSPGDSTDTQYF. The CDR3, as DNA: TGTGCCAGCACCTCCCCGGGGGATAGCACAGATACGCAGTATTTT.

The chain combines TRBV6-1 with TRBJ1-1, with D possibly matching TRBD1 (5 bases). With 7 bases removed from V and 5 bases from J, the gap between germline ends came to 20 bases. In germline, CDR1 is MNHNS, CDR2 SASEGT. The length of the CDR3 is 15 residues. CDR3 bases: TGTGCCAGCATAGCTCAGGGTCTTTTGATTACTGAAGCTTTCTTT. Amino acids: CASIAQGLLITEAFF.

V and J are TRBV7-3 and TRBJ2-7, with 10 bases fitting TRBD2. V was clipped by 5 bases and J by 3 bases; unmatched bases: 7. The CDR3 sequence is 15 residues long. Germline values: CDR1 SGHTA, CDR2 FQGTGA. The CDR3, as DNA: TGTGCCAGCAGCCCTCGGGCTAGCGGGAGCTACGAGCAGTACTTC. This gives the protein CASSPRASGSYEQYF.